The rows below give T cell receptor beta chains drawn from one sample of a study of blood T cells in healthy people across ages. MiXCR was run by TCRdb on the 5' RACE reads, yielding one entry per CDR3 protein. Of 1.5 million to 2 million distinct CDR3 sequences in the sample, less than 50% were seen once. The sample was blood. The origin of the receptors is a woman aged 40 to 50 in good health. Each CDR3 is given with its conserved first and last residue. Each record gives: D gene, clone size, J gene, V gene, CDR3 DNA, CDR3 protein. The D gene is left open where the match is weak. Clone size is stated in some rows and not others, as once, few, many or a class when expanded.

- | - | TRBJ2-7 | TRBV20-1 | TGCAGTGCTTGGGCCAGTCCCTACGAGCAGTACTTC | CSAWASPYEQYF
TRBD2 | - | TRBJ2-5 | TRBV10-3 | TGTGCCATCAGTGAGGGGACTAGCGGGGGCCGAGAGACCCAGTACTTC | CAISEGTSGGRETQYF
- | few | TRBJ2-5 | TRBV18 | TGTGCCAGCTCACCGGGTGGTAGCGGCCAAGAGACCCAGTACTTC | CASSPGGSGQETQYF
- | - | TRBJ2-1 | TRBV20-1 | TGCAGTGCAAGCCCACAAAGCTCCTACAATGAGCAGTTCTTC | CSASPQSSYNEQFF
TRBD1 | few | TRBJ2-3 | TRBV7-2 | TGTGCCAGCAGCCCCCCGAGACAGGGTTTCACAGATACGCAGTATTTT | CASSPPRQGFTDTQYF
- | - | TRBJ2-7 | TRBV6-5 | TGTGCCAGCAGTTACTCAGCTTCCGTCGCCGAGCAGTACTTC | CASSYSASVAEQYF
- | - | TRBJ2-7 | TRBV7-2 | TGTGCCAGCAGCTTAACCCCATTGACCGAGCAGTACTTC | CASSLTPLTEQYF
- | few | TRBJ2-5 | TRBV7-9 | TGTGCCAGCAGCCCCGAGGGGGGTAGCGCGACCCAGTACTTC | CASSPEGGSATQYF
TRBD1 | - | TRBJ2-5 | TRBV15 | TGTGCCACCAGCAGAGATCCCCGGACAGGGGGCGGTGAGACCCAGTACTTC | CATSRDPRTGGGETQYF
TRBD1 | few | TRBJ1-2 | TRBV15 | TGTGCCACCAGCAGCAGGGGGCTTGGCTACACCTTC | CATSSRGLGYTF
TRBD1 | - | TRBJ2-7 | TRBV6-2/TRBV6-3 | TGTGCCAGTAGTTATGGCGGACAGGGTCTCAATGAGCAGTACTTC | CASSYGGQGLNEQYF
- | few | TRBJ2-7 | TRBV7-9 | TGTGCCACCGACACTTGGAGCTCCTACGAGCAGTACTTC | CATDTWSSYEQYF
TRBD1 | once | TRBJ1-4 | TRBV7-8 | TGTGCCAGCAGCACAGACAGGGTGCAGGGTGAAAAACTGTTTTTT | CASSTDRVQGEKLFF
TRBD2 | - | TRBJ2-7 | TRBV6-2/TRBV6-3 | TGTGCCGGCAGAGGACTAGGAATGGAACACGAGCAGTACTTC | CAGRGLGMEHEQYF
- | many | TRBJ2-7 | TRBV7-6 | TGTGCCAGCAGCTTAGCGCCAGGGTTGTCGTACGAGCAGTACTTC | CASSLAPGLSYEQYF
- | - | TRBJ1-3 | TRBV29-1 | TGCAGCGTTGAAGATAGAGGGGGTGGAAACACCATATATTTT | CSVEDRGGGNTIYF
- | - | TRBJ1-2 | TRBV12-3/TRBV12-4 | TGTGCCAGCAGCCGTGAACGTAACTATGGCTACACCTTC | CASSRERNYGYTF
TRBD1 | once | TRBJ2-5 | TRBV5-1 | TGCGCCAGCAGCTTGGTTAACAGGGGGATTAGAGAGACCCAGTACTTC | CASSLVNRGIRETQYF
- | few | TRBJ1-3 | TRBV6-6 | TGTGCCAGTCTCGCCGGTGGAAACACCATATATTTT | CASLAGGNTIYF
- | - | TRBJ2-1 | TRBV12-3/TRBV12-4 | TGTGCCAGCAGTTTATCCCTAGACAGCCGATCCTACAATGAGCAGTTCTTC | CASSLSLDSRSYNEQFF
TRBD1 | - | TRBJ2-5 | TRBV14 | TGTGCCAGCAGCCAAGTTACAGGGGGAGGAGAGACCCAGTACTTC | CASSQVTGGGETQYF
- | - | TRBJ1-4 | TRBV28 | TGTGCCAGCAGTGGGCAGCGGACTCACATCCGGACAACTAATGAAAAACTGTTTTTT | CASSGQRTHIRTTNEKLFF
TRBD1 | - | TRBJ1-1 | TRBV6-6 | TGTGCCAGCAGGGGGGGTGGGGACAGAAAAGCTTTCTTT | CASRGGGDRKAFF
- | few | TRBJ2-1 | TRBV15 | TGTGCCACCAGCAGTACCCTGGAGGGGGACAAATACAATGAGCAGTTCTTC | CATSSTLEGDKYNEQFF
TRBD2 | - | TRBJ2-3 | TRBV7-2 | TGTGCCAGCAGTCGAGGACTAGCGGGGGCCCTCACAGATACGCAGTATTTT | CASSRGLAGALTDTQYF
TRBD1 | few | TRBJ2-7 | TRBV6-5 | TGTGCCAGCAGCCCGACAGGGGAAGTTGAGTACGAGCAGTACTTC | CASSPTGEVEYEQYF
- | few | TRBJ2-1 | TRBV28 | TGTGCCAGCAGTTTAGGGGGGGCTACTAGTTACAATGAGCAGTTCTTC | CASSLGGATSYNEQFF